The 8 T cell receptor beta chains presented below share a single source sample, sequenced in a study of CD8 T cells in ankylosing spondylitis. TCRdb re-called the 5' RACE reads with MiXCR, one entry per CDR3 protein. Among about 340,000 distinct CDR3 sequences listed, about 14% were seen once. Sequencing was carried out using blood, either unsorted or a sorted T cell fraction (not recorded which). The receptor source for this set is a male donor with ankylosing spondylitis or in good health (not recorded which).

The CDR3 spells CASSTQGANSGNTIYF. CDR3 nucleotides: TGTGCCAGCAGCACCCAGGGGGCCAACTCTGGAAACACCATATATTTT. This chain connects TRBV5-5 to TRBJ1-3; 8 positions match TRBD1. V was clipped by 4 bases and J by 0 bases; unmatched bases: 6. The CDR3 contains 16 residues. The germline V gene encodes CDR1 SGHKS and CDR2 YYEKEE (reference sequence).

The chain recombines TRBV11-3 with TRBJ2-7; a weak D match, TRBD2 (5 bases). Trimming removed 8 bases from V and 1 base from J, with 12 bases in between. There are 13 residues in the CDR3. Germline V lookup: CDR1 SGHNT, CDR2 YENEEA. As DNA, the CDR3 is TGTGCCAGCCCAAGGACTGATTCCTACGAGCAGTACTTC. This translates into CASPRTDSYEQYF.

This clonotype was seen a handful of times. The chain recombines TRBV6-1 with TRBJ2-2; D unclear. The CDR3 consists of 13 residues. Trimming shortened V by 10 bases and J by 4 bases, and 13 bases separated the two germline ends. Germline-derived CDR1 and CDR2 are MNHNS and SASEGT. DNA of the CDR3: TGTGCCACATCGATACATAGCACCGGGGAGCTGTTTTTT. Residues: CATSIHSTGELFF.

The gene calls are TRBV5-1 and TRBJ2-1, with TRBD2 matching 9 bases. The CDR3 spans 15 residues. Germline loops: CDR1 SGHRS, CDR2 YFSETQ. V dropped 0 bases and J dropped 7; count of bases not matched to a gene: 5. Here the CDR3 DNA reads TGCGCCAGCAGCTTGGGCGGGGGGGCAGAGAATGAGCAGTTCTTC. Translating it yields CASSLGGGAENEQFF.

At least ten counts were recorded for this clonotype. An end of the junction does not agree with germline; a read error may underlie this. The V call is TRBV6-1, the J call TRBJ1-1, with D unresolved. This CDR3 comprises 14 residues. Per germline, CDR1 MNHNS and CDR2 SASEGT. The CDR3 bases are TGCGCCAGCAGCCCTCGAACGGCGAACACTGAAGCTTTCTTT. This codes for CASSPRTANTEAFF.

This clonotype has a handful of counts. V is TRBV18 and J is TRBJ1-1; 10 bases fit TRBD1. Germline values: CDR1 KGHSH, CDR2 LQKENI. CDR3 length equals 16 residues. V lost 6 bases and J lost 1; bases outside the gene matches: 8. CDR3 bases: TGTGCCAGCTCCCACCGGGACAGGGGAGGGAACACTGAAGCTTTCTTT. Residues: CASSHRDRGGNTEAFF. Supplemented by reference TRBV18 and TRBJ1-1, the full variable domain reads NAGVMQNPRHLVRRRGQEARLRCSPMKGHSHVYWYRQLPEEGLKFMVYLQKENIIDESGMPKERFSAEFPKEGPSILRIQQVVRGDSAAYFCASSHRDRGGNTEAFFGQGTRLTVV.

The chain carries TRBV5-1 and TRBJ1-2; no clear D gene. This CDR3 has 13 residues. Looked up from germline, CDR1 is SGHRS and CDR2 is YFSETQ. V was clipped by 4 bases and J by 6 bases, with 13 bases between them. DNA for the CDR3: TGCGCCAGCAGCGTCCGGGGATCGAATGGCTACACCTTC. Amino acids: CASSVRGSNGYTF.

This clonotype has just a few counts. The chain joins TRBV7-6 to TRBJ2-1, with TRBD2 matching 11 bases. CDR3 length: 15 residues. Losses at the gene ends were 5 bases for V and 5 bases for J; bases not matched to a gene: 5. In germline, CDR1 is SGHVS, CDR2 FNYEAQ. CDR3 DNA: TGTGCCAGCAGCACGGGACTAGCGGCTGACAATGAGCAGTTCTTC. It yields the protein CASSTGLAADNEQFF.